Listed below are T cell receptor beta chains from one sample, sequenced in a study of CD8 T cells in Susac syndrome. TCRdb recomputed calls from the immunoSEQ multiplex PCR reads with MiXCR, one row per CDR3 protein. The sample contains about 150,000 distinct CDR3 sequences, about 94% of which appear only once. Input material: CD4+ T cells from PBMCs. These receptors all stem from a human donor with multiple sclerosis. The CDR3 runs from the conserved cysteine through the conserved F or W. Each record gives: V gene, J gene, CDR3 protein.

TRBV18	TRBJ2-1	CASSIASYNEQFF
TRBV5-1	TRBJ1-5	CASSPGPDQPQHF
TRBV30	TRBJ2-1	CASSTSGGNEQFF
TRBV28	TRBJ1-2	CASTSEGGYTF
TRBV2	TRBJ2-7	CASSDQTSGNHEQYF
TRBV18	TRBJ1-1	CASSPQNSAEAFF
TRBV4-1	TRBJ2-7	CASSQVQGLGIDEQYF
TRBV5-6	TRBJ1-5	CASSSWGSSNQPQHF
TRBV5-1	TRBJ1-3	CASSISPGTENTIYF
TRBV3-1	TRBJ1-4	CASSQAQGYEKLFF
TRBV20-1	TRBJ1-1	CSASPLGSNTEAFF
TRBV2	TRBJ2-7	CASYDRSLYEQYF
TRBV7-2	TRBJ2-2	CASSLEAGGNTGELFF
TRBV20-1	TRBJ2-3	CSLSPGQGKVAGGDTQYF
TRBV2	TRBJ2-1	CASSVLRDEQFF
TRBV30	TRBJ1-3	CAWSVEGGGNTIYF
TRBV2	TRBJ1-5	CASSEEKGTNQPQHF
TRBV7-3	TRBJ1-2	CASSLRQGSGYTF
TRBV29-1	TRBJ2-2	CSVGRSRAGELFF
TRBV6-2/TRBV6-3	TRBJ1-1	CASSYFGGTTEAFF
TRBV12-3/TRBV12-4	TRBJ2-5	CASSFGRGPSQETQYF
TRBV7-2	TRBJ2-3	CASSLRTTGLDTQYF
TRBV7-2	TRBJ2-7	CAIRLAGRPRYEQYF
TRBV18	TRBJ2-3	CASSPGITDTQYF